Many counts were recorded for the clone carrying this T cell receptor beta chain. Its antigen is as yet unknown. After removal of 12 bases from V and 5 bases from J, the junction contained 5 bases not matched to a gene. CDR1 and CDR2 from the germline V gene are KGHDR and SFDVKD. The CDR3 extends over 12 amino acids. The source material, RNA transcripts, was used to amplify TCR beta CDR3 regions. HTBI primers were the set used in a first-round RT-PCR of the TCR CDR3. TCRdb analysed the multiplex PCR reads with MiXCR anew, one entry per CDR3 protein. The sample includes around 180,000 distinct CDR3 sequences, over 15% of them seen just once. This sample is drawn from a study of T cells in Graves' hyperthyroidism and ophthalmopathy. Notes on the study in general: Ophthalmopathy cases were set apart from stable hyperthyroidism by a 13 V-J model.

This clonotype was obtained from a woman aged 45-65 years with Graves' hyperthyroidism. Sequences were obtained from blood. The chain uses TRBV24-1 and TRBJ1-1; 10 bases fit TRBD1. The CDR3 nucleotides read TGTGCCGACCGGGACAGGGGAACTGAAGCTTTCTTT. This encodes CADRDRGTEAFF.